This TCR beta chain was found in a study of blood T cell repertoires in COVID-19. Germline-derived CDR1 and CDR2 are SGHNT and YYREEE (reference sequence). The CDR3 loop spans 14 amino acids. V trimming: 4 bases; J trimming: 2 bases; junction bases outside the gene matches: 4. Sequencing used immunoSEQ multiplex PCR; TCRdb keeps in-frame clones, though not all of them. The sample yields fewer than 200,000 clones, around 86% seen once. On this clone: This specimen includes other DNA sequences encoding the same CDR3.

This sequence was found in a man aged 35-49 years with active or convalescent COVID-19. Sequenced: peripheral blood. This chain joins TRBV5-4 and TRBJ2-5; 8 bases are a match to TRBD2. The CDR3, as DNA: TGTGCCAGCAGCCAACGGGGGGGGCAAGAGACCCAGTACTTC. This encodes CASSQRGGQETQYF. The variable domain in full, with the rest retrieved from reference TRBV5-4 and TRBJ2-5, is ETGVTQSPTHLIKTRGQQVTLRCSSQSGHNTVSWYQQALGQGPQFIFQYYREEENGRGNFPPRFSGLQFPNYSSELNVNALELDDSALYLCASSQRGGQETQYFGPGTRLLVL.